This TCR beta chain was sequenced during a study of cytomegalovirus exposure and HLA in healthy donors. The PCR used 60 Vbeta and 13 Jbeta primers. Sequenced by immunoSEQ multiplex PCR; TCRdb stores in-frame clones only, minus some. The sample includes over 60,000 clones, about three quarters of them seen just once. As for this clone: No antigen is known for it.

Study-level findings and limits: Within an earlier analysis, most TCR beta V segments proved productive either about 87% or about 30% of the time. Cytomegalovirus-associated status was assigned to approximately 160 TCR beta chains.

The CDR3 is made up of 16 amino acids. After removal of 3 bases from V and 6 bases from J, the junction contained 9 bases not matched to a gene. CDR1 and CDR2 (germline): SNHLY, FYNNEI. J is TRBJ1-4 and V is TRBV2, with 8 positions matching TRBD1. Sample: PBMCs. The TCR comes from a man aged 18 to 29 in good health and CMV-seronegative. CDR3 residues: CASSDGNRGFDEKLFF. The DNA of the CDR3 is TGTGCCAGCAGTGACGGCAACAGGGGGTTTGATGAAAAACTGTTTTTT. Supplemented by reference TRBV2 and TRBJ1-4, the full variable domain reads EPEVTQTPSHQVTQMGQEVILRCVPISNHLYFYWYRQILGQKVEFLVSFYNNEISEKSEIFDDQFSVERPDGSNFTLKIRSTKLEDSAMYFCASSDGNRGFDEKLFFGSGTQLSVL.